This TCR beta chain is from a study of T-cell memory formation after mild COVID-19. Libraries for TCRalpha and TCRbeta carried sample barcodes and unique molecular identifiers via 5'RACE. TCRdb reanalysed the 5' RACE reads using MiXCR and keeps one entry per CDR3 protein. Of approximately 570,000 distinct CDR3 sequences in the sample, about a sixth were seen once. The study, taken as a whole, reports: Detection of some responders pre-infection suggested pre-existing cross-reactive memory T cells participated.

Per the germline V gene, CDR1 is SGHVS and CDR2 is FNYEAQ. V was pared by 3 bases and J by 4 bases, with 13 bases between. This CDR3 spans 15 amino acids. Only a few counts were recorded for this clonotype. What it binds is not known. The clonotype comes from an adult woman who had mild COVID-19 (a few samples of this study predate the infection). Cell type and time point are not known. Source material: PBMCs or a T cell subset sorted from them (not recorded which). The chain links TRBV7-6 to TRBJ2-1; perhaps TRBD1 as D (7 bases). CDR3 loop: CASSFQGGPYNEQFF. The CDR3 DNA reads TGTGCCAGCAGCTTCCAGGGGGGCCCATACAATGAGCAGTTCTTC.